This T cell receptor beta chain is drawn from a study of blood T cell repertoires in COVID-19. Trimming shortened V by 4 bases and J by 7 bases, and 14 bases separated the two germline ends. The CDR3 has 14 residues. Germline-derived CDR1 and CDR2 are SNHLY and FYNNEI. In the source study's methods: Reference gene primer amplification in the assay estimated nucleated cell counts. The assay was immunoSEQ multiplex PCR, and TCRdb's table has in-frame clones only and misses some. V, J and clone size reflect that table, while D and trimming were determined from the DNA. The sample carries 150,000 to 200,000 clones, approximately 80% recorded once. Participants spanned ages roughly 18 to 95 years and resided in 20 to 30 US areas.

The J gene is TRBJ1-5, the V gene TRBV2; D not resolved. The sequenced sample was PBMCs or T cells enriched from blood (not recorded which). The receptor comes from a man between 65 and 85 years old who had been exposed to COVID-19. CDR3 nucleotides: TGTGCCAGCAGTGGCGGGCGGGTCAGGCAGCCCCAGCATTTT. Encoded protein: CASSGGRVRQPQHF.